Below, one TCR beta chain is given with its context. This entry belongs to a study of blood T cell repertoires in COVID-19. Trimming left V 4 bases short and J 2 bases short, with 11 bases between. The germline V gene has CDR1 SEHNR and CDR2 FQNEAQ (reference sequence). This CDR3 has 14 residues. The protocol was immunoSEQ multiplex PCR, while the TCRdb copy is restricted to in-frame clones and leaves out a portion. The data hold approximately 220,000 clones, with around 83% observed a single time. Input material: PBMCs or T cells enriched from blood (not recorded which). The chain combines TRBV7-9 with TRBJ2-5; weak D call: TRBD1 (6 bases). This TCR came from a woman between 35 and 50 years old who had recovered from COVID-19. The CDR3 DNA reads TGTGCCAGCAGCTCTGCTACAGGGCAAGAGACCCAGTACTTC. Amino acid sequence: CASSSATGQETQYF.